This T cell receptor (beta chain) was sequenced for a study of response to subunit inactivated influenza vaccine. Findings of the study overall: Only a handful of new T cells, the authors suggested, are recruited with each seasonal influenza vaccination.

The ends were cut back, 2 bases at V and 4 bases at J, with 9 bases in the middle. Germline V gives CDR1 SGHAT, CDR2 FQDESV (reference sequence). CDR3 length equals 15 residues. This clonotype appeared a few times. The antigen is undetermined. TCRdb re-called the RT-PCR reads through MiXCR, storing one row per CDR3 protein. Seen here are some 850,000 distinct CDR3 sequences, 15% to 20% observed once, and the top ten hold 11%. V is TRBV11-1 and J is TRBJ1-6; possibly TRBD1 for D (6 bases). Here the sequenced sample was PBMCs from blood, taken around 5 days after vaccination. The source is a man between 45 and 60 years old who received an inactivated influenza vaccine. The CDR3: CASSLRQAYNSPLHF. CDR3 sequence (DNA): TGTGCCAGCAGCTTACGACAGGCGTATAATTCACCCCTCCACTTT.